This T cell receptor beta chain was captured by sequencing in a study of blood T cell dynamics during melanoma immunotherapy. Looking at the study overall: Metastatic melanoma patients received first-line pembrolizumab or nivolumab plus ipilimumab.

This CDR3 is 14 amino acids long. Germline CDR1 SEHNR, CDR2 FQNEAQ (reference sequence). V lost 1 base and J lost 5, with 8 bases in between. DNA loading was fixed at 350 ng for all bulk PBMC samples. Assay used: immunoSEQ multiplex PCR; TCRdb lists only in-frame clones, some missing. This sample has 14,000 to 15,000 clones, with around nine tenths found just once. Time point specified: week 3, after first cycle of checkpoint inhibitor. Blood was drawn before treatment and at week 3 after checkpoint blockade. This clone has just a few counts. This TCR came from a human donor with melanoma. The starting material was blood, obtained from a patient treated with checkpoint blockade. The rearrangement uses TRBV7-9 and TRBJ1-4; TRBD1 is a possible D gene (5 bases). The DNA for the CDR3 is TGTGCCAGCAGCTTAGGGGGCTGGAATGAAAAACTGTTTTTT. It codes for CASSLGGWNEKLFF.